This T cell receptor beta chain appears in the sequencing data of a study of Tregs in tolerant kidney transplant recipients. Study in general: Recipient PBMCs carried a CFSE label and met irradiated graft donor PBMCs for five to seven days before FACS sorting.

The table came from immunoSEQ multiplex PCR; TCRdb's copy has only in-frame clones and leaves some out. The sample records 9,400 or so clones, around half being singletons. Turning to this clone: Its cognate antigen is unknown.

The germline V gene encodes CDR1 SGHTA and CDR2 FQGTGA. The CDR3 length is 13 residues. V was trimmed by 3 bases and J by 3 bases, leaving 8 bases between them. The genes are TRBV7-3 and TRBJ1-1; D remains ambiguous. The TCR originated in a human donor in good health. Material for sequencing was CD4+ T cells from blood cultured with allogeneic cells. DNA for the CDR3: TGTGCCAGCAGCTTTCGTCAAGACACTGAAGCTTTCTTT. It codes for CASSFRQDTEAFF.